A selection of T cell receptor beta chains follows, all from one sample in a study of brain metastases from non-small cell lung cancer. Clones were sequenced by immunoSEQ multiplex PCR, and TCRdb holds only the in-frame ones, with some missing. The profile covers 2,800 or so clones, with roughly four fifths appearing a single time and about a sixth taken by the ten largest. Sample: primary lung tumor tissue. The receptors derive from a donor at least 40 years old with non-small cell lung cancer. CDR3s include the opening cysteine and the closing phenylalanine or tryptophan. The D gene is left open where the match is weak. Some rows mark clone size as missing; the rest say once, few, many or name a class of expanded clone.

j_call v_call clone_size d_call cdr3_aa cdr3_nt
TRBJ1-6 TRBV3-1/TRBV3-2 - - CASSRITSSPLHF TGTGCCAGCAGCCGAATCACCTCGTCACCCCTCCACTTT
TRBJ2-7 TRBV18 - TRBD1 CASSPGTAYEQYF TGTGCCAGCTCACCCGGGACAGCCTACGAGCAGTACTTC
TRBJ1-5 TRBV19 - TRBD1 CASSVGQSINQPQHF TGTGCCAGTAGTGTGGGACAGTCAATAAATCAGCCCCAGCATTTT
TRBJ2-7 TRBV13 - - CASSSRDVSYEQYF TGTGCCAGCAGCTCCCGGGACGTTTCCTACGAGCAGTACTTC
TRBJ2-5 TRBV10-2 - - CATRDTPYQETQYF TGCGCCACCCGGGACACACCGTACCAAGAGACCCAGTACTTC
TRBJ1-1 TRBV19 - TRBD1 CASSITGGTEAFF TGTGCCAGTAGTATTACAGGGGGAACTGAAGCTTTCTTT
TRBJ1-3 TRBV7-2 - - CASSTGFSGNTIYF TGTGCCAGCAGTACGGGGTTCTCTGGAAACACCATATATTTT
TRBJ1-3 TRBV9 - - CASTPREGDRISGNTIYF TGTGCCAGCACCCCCAGGGAGGGGGATAGAATTTCTGGAAACACCATATATTTT
TRBJ2-7 TRBV7-2 once TRBD2 CASSPGTIPYEQYF TGTGCCAGCAGCCCGGGGACTATCCCGTACGAGCAGTACTTC
TRBJ2-1 TRBV6-2/TRBV6-3 - TRBD2 CASSRTGLAGGITYNEQFF TGTGCCAGCAGCCGTACCGGACTAGCGGGAGGTATCACCTACAATGAGCAGTTCTTC
TRBJ1-1 TRBV6-1 - - CASNTGTNTEAFF TGTGCCAGCAATACCGGGACGAACACTGAAGCTTTCTTT
TRBJ2-3 TRBV7-2 - - CAREGPDLDTQYF TGTGCCAGAGAGGGGCCCGATTTAGATACGCAGTATTTT
TRBJ2-5 TRBV6-6 - - CASRREETQYF TGTGCCAGCAGGAGAGAAGAGACCCAGTACTTC
TRBJ2-3 TRBV10-1 - TRBD2 CASSEIAGGPSDTQYF TGCGCCAGCAGTGAGATAGCGGGAGGCCCCTCGGATACGCAGTATTTT
TRBJ2-1 TRBV7-9 - TRBD2 CASSSGTSLNEQFF TGTGCCAGCAGCTCCGGGACTAGTTTGAATGAGCAGTTCTTC
TRBJ1-2 TRBV10-3 - TRBD1 CAISTGEEGYTF TGTGCCATCAGTACAGGGGAAGAGGGCTACACCTTC
TRBJ2-2 TRBV7-3 - - CANSSGWGTGELFF TGTGCCAACAGCTCAGGCTGGGGGACCGGGGAACTGTTTTTT